This is a list of T cell receptor beta chains from one sample in a study of blood T cell repertoires in COVID-19. Using immunoSEQ multiplex PCR, the repertoire was profiled, and TCRdb retains in-frame clones only, with some absent. Among about 120,000 clones, around nine tenths were seen once, and the ten largest hold 1.5% to 2%. Sequencing input: peripheral blood. Source of these receptors: a human donor with active COVID-19. The donor label of this sample is uncertain. Each CDR3 is given with its conserved first and last residue. A D gene is named only where the DNA matches it firmly.

CDR3	DNA	J	D	V
CASSYVGRLNEKLFF	TGTGCCAGCAGTTACGTGGGGAGGCTTAATGAAAAACTGTTTTTT	TRBJ1-4	.	TRBV6-5
CASSFGLAGYEQYF	TGCGCCAGCAGCTTCGGACTAGCGGGGTACGAGCAGTACTTC	TRBJ2-7	TRBD2	TRBV5-1
CASSPVPSGWSTDTQYF	TGTGCCAGCTCACCAGTCCCCAGCGGGTGGAGCACAGATACGCAGTATTTT	TRBJ2-3	.	TRBV18
CASSWGTSGTGNNEQFF	TGCGCCAGCAGCTGGGGAACCTCCGGGACAGGGAACAATGAGCAGTTCTTC	TRBJ2-1	TRBD1	TRBV5-1
CASSQLRGGGNYGYTF	TGTGCCAGCAGCCAACTCCGAGGGGGCGGTAACTATGGCTACACCTTC	TRBJ1-2	TRBD1	TRBV4-2
CASSLTGSRAFF	TGTGCCAGCAGTCTAACAGGGTCGAGAGCTTTCTTT	TRBJ1-1	.	TRBV2
CAISDPGFETQYF	TGTGCCATCAGTGACCCGGGATTTGAGACCCAGTACTTC	TRBJ2-5	.	TRBV10-3
CACPKRETAYEQYF	TGTGCCTGCCCTAAGAGGGAGACGGCCTACGAGCAGTACTTC	TRBJ2-7	.	TRBV30
CASSVASSNVQETQYF	TGTGCCAGCAGCGTAGCGTCTAGCAACGTCCAAGAGACCCAGTACTTC	TRBJ2-5	.	TRBV9
CASQRGQLNTGELFF	TGTGCCTCCCAGAGGGGACAGCTCAACACCGGGGAGCTGTTTTTT	TRBJ2-2	TRBD1	TRBV6-5
CATSGQGKTDTQYF	TGTGCCACCAGTGGACAGGGGAAAACAGATACGCAGTATTTT	TRBJ2-3	TRBD1	TRBV24-1